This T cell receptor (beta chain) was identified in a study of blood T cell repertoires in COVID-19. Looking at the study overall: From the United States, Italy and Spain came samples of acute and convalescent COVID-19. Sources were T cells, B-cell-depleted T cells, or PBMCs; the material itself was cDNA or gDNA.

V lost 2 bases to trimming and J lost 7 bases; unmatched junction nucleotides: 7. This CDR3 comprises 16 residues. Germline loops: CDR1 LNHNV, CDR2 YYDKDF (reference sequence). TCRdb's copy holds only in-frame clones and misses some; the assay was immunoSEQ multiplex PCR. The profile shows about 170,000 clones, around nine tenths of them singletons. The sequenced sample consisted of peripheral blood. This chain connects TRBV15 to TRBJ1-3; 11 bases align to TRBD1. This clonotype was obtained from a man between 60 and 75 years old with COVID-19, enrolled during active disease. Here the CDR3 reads CATSRISGTGGNTIYF. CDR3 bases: TGTGCCACCAGCAGAATCTCCGGGACAGGGGGTAACACCATATATTTT.